This T cell receptor (beta chain) was identified in a study of cytomegalovirus exposure and HLA in healthy donors. Study-level findings and limits: In a later analysis, first-cohort TCR clusters were found to tend to co-occur in the 130 or so validation repertoires. TCR sequences were mostly rare, though some public TCRs occurred in many donors. Cytomegalovirus-associated TCR beta chains were listed, numbering under 200.

Remarks on this clone: Its antigen is undetermined.

Method: immunoSEQ multiplex PCR; TCRdb's copy keeps in-frame clones and lacks some. The sample has roughly 76,000 clones, approximately 95% seen once. Separation from the approximately 690-subject first cohort characterized the roughly 120-subject validation cohort, to which the donors belonged. CDR1 and CDR2 from the germline V gene are WNHNN and SYGVQD (reference sequence). The CDR3 consists of 15 residues. V was cut by 5 bases and J by 2 bases, with 13 bases left in between. This clonotype was obtained from a man between 18 and 35 years old in good health and CMV-seropositive. V gene TRBV10-1 combines with J gene TRBJ1-3; D remains unclear. Sequencing was carried out using PBMCs. For the CDR3, the DNA is TGCGCCAGCAGTTCACCGGGGAGCGCTGGAAACACCATATATTTT. Protein: CASSSPGSAGNTIYF.